Described below is a single T cell receptor beta chain sequence and its context. V lost 4 bases to trimming and J lost 4 bases, with 16 bases between them. The CDR3 runs to 15 residues. The germline CDR1 and CDR2 sequences are SGHRS and YFSETQ. TCRbeta library preparation incorporated unique molecular identifiers. TCRdb called the PCR reads again in MiXCR, with one record for every CDR3 protein. The sample lists approximately 420,000 distinct CDR3 sequences, roughly a tenth seen once, with approximately 5% in the top ten. This entry belongs to a study of T-cell reconstitution after alpha-beta-depleted transplantation in children.

The receptor comes from a human donor who donated a stem cell graft to a child with acute myeloid leukemia. The J gene is TRBJ2-3, the V gene TRBV5-1, with D perhaps assigned TRBD1 or TRBD2 (5 bases each). This specimen was PBMCs from the stem cell graft donor, taken from the stem cell graft. The CDR3 coding sequence is TGCGCCAGCAGCAACCGGGACGGTGGCGCAGATACGCAGTATTTT. Encoded protein: CASSNRDGGADTQYF. Full variable domain (remainder filled in from reference TRBV5-1 and TRBJ2-3): KAGVTQTPRYLIKTRGQQVTLSCSPISGHRSVSWYQQTPGQGLQFLFEYFSETQRNKGNFPGRFSGRQFSNSRSEMNVSTLELGDSALYLCASSNRDGGADTQYFGPGTRLTVL.